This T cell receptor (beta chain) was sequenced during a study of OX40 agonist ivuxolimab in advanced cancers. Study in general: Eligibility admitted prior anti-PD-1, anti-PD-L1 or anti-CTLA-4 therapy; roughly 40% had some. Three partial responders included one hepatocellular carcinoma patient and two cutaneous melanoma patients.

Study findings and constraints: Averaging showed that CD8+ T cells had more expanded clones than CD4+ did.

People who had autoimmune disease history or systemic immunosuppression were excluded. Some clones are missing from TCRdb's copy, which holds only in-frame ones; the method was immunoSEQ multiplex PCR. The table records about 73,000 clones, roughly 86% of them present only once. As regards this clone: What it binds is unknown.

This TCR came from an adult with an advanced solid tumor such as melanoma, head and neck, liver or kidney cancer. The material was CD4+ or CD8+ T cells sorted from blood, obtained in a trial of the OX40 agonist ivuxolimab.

The CDR3 sequence: CASSIGLAAAGELFF. The DNA of the CDR3 is TGTGCCAGTAGTATAGGCCTAGCGGCGGCTGGCGAGCTGTTTTTT. The chain couples TRBV19 to TRBJ2-2, with 7 bases identical to TRBD2. Germline CDR1 and CDR2: LNHDA and SQIVND (reference sequence). V shed 1 base, J shed 11 bases, and the junction held 10 bases outside the gene matches. The CDR3 length is 15 residues.